Presented here are 12 T cell receptor beta chains from one specimen sequenced in a study of shared clonotypes between healthy human individuals. Profiled with immunoSEQ multiplex PCR; TCRdb holds only in-frame clones, not every one. Of almost 750,000 clones listed, approximately 72% are singletons. What was sequenced was memory CD4+ T cells sorted from blood. The subset here: CD45RA-negative fraction. The receptors shown here come from a woman aged 25 to 39 in good health.

This clone was observed a handful of times. V usage is TRBV19 and J usage is TRBJ2-2; TRBD2 aligns across 7 bases. J lost 5 bases, V lost 6 bases, and 15 bases had no gene match. The CDR3 covers 17 residues. Germline CDR1 reads LNHDA; CDR2 reads SQIVND (reference sequence). CDR3 in DNA: TGTGCCAGTAGACCTTTTGGGGGAGGGCCGAGGACCGGGGAGCTGTTTTTT. This sequence encodes CASRPFGGGPRTGELFF.

The rearrangement uses TRBV30 and TRBJ1-6, with 7 bases matching TRBD1. The CDR3 runs 13 residues. The germline CDR1 and CDR2 sequences are GTSNPN and SVGIG (reference sequence). V shed 5 bases and J 3 bases; nucleotides not matched to a gene: 1. CDR3 protein: CAWGQDYNSPLHF. DNA for the CDR3: TGTGCCTGGGGACAGGACTATAATTCACCCCTCCACTTT.

This clone was found a few times. V and J are TRBV6-5 and TRBJ2-1; TRBD2 matches 9 bases. CDR1 MNHEY and CDR2 SVGAGI come from the germline V gene. J lost 9 bases, V lost 7 bases, and 13 bases had no gene match. The CDR3 runs 15 residues. Here the CDR3 DNA reads TGTGCCAGCAACGCCAAGGCTAGCGGGGCCGTTGAGCAGTTCTTC. Residues: CASNAKASGAVEQFF.

The gene calls are TRBV2 and TRBJ1-5, with 8 bases that match TRBD1. J was trimmed by 0 bases and V by 5 bases; bases with no gene match: 9. This CDR3 contains 17 residues. Germline V gene sequence: CDR1 SNHLY, CDR2 FYNNEI. CDR3 in amino acids: CASSPGQGRYSNQPQHF. The CDR3 nucleotides are TGTGCCAGCAGTCCCGGACAGGGACGGTATAGCAATCAGCCCCAGCATTTT.

The chain carries TRBV19 and TRBJ1-1; possible D gene TRBD1, 5 bases. CDR3 length equals 11 residues. Deletions cut 5 bases from V and 9 bases from J, with 10 bases between. Germline CDR1 LNHDA, CDR2 SQIVND (reference sequence). Here the CDR3 reads CASSGATKAFF. The CDR3 DNA sequence: TGTGCCAGTAGTGGGGCGACGAAAGCTTTCTTT.

The chain couples TRBV7-3 to TRBJ2-5; D uncertain. The germline gives CDR1 SGHTA, CDR2 FQGTGA. The CDR3 totals 13 residues. The V end lost 4 bases, the J end lost 3 bases, and 9 bases lay between the germline ends. CDR3 loop: CASSSRAEETQYF. CDR3 DNA sequence: TGTGCCAGCAGCTCCCGGGCGGAAGAGACCCAGTACTTC.

The chain carries TRBV27 and TRBJ2-7, with 14 bases fitting TRBD2. The CDR3 is made up of 16 amino acids. The V and J ends lost 4 bases and 1 base, in that order; junction bases with no gene match: 3. The V gene's germline CDR1 is MNHEY and CDR2 SMNVEV (reference sequence). In DNA, the CDR3 is TGTGCCAGCAGTTGGACTAGCGGGAGGCGATCCTACGAGCAGTACTTC. It translates to CASSWTSGRRSYEQYF.

This clone has only a few counts. This sequence joins TRBV9 and TRBJ2-5; 11 bases are a match to TRBD2. This CDR3 spans 17 amino acids. CDR1 is SGDLS, CDR2 YYNGEE, per germline. V trimming: 4 bases; J trimming: 0 bases; junction bases outside the gene matches: 8. The CDR3 spells CASSRGLAGGDQETQYF. The CDR3 nucleotides are TGTGCCAGCAGCAGAGGACTAGCGGGTGGGGACCAAGAGACCCAGTACTTC.

This clone was detected once. The chain links TRBV6-1 to TRBJ2-7, with TRBD1 identical over 9 bases. CDR1 is MNHNS, CDR2 SASEGT, per germline. The V segment lost 5 bases and the J segment 4 bases; nucleotides outside the gene matches: 9. The CDR3 totals 15 residues. CDR3: CASSFVTGQGYEQYF. CDR3 nucleotide sequence: TGTGCCAGCAGTTTCGTTACGGGACAGGGTTACGAGCAGTACTTC.

The chain joins TRBV4-1 to TRBJ2-3; D might be TRBD2 (5 bases). Germline V gene sequence: CDR1 MGHRA, CDR2 YSYEKL. The CDR3 runs to 18 residues. With 0 bases removed from V and 1 base from J, the gap between germline ends came to 17 bases. CDR3 residues: CASSQEDSRLAGTDTQYF. The DNA for the CDR3 is TGCGCCAGCAGCCAAGAGGACTCTCGGCTAGCTGGCACAGATACGCAGTATTTT.

The rearrangement uses TRBV27 and TRBJ1-5, with unresolved D. Germline V gene data show CDR1 as MNHEY and CDR2 as SMNVEV (reference sequence). Trimming took 3 bases from V and 2 from J, leaving 8 bases between them. This CDR3 region has 14 residues. DNA of the CDR3: TGTGCCAGCAGTTTTAACTATGGCAATCAGCCCCAGCATTTT. Translating it yields CASSFNYGNQPQHF.

The chain joins TRBV10-3 to TRBJ2-5, with D possibly being TRBD2 (6 bases). The CDR3 loop spans 14 amino acids. V was pared by 6 bases and J by 2 bases, with 13 bases between. The germline gives CDR1 ENHRY, CDR2 SYGVKD. The CDR3 loop is CAIRGSGEQETQYF. CDR3 DNA sequence: TGTGCCATCAGGGGTAGCGGTGAACAAGAGACCCAGTACTTC.